Presented here are 6 T cell receptor beta chains from one specimen sequenced in a study of control samples from healthy donors and cancer patients. Assay: immunoSEQ multiplex PCR; the TCRdb copy retains only in-frame clones and omits some. The table lists approximately 150,000 clones, approximately 92% of them singletons. The sample taken for sequencing was blood. These receptors came from a man between 25 and 39 years old in good health.

J is TRBJ1-6 and V is TRBV11-2; 10 positions match TRBD1. The CDR3 extends over 19 amino acids. V shed 5 bases and J 6 bases; nucleotides not matched to a gene: 16. Germline CDR1 SGHAT, CDR2 FQNNGV. CDR3 region: CASSLGTGAAGIINSPLHF. The DNA for the CDR3 is TGTGCCAGCAGCCTAGGGACAGGGGCAGCAGGTATAATTAATTCACCCCTCCACTTT.

The chain recombines TRBV19 with TRBJ1-1, with 8 nucleotides matching TRBD1. The CDR3 contains 13 residues. J was trimmed by 14 bases and V by 3 bases; bases with no gene match: 11. Germline values: CDR1 LNHDA, CDR2 SQIVND (reference sequence). CDR3: CASSIEGAGGRFF. CDR3 in DNA: TGTGCCAGTAGTATCGAGGGGGCAGGGGGCCGCTTCTTT.

CDR3 protein: CASSLETLDRGRNQPQHF. The DNA of the CDR3 is TGTGCCAGCAGCTTAGAAACGTTGGACAGGGGGCGGAATCAGCCCCAGCATTTT. This chain connects TRBV7-9 to TRBJ1-5, with TRBD1 identical over 11 bases. The ends lost 1 base at V and 4 bases at J; junction bases unmatched: 9. This CDR3 has 18 amino acids. Germline assignment: CDR1 SEHNR and CDR2 FQNEAQ (reference sequence).

The chain uses TRBV29-1 and TRBJ2-7; D is undetermined. CDR3 length: 14 residues. The germline gives CDR1 SQVTM, CDR2 ANQGSEA. The V and J ends lost 4 bases and 3 bases respectively, with 16 bases between them. CDR3 nucleotides: TGCAGCGTTGTCCCGGGTCAGGAAATCTACGAGCAGTACTTC. This sequence encodes CSVVPGQEIYEQYF.

The chain has TRBV25-1 and TRBJ1-6; 8 positions match TRBD1. CDR3 length equals 16 residues. The V gene end was trimmed by 3 bases and the J gene end by 5 bases; junction bases not matched to a gene: 6. Germline CDR1 and CDR2: MGHDK and SYGVNS. In DNA, the CDR3 is TGTGCCAGCAGTGATTTAAGGACAGGGCATAATTCACCCCTCCACTTT. Protein product: CASSDLRTGHNSPLHF.

The chain uses TRBV6-5 and TRBJ1-6, with a weak D call TRBD1 (6 bases). The germline CDR1 and CDR2 sequences are MNHEY and SVGAGI. The CDR3 extends over 13 amino acids. Trimming pared 7 bases from V and 3 bases from J, leaving 7 bases between. As DNA, the CDR3 is TGTGCCAGCATGGGACACTATAATTCACCCCTCCACTTT. This translates into CASMGHYNSPLHF.